This T cell receptor (beta chain) was documented in a study of T cells in Graves' hyperthyroidism and ophthalmopathy. Trimming left V 3 bases short and J 8 bases short, with 13 bases between. This CDR3 has 13 residues. The germline V gene encodes CDR1 MNHEY and CDR2 SMNVEV (reference sequence). Study-level findings and limits: A model of 13 V-J features distinguished ophthalmopathy from stable hyperthyroidism.

Researchers took RNA transcripts and amplified the TCR beta CDR3 regions from them. A set of HTBI primers served as the primers for a first-round RT-PCR of the TCR CDR3. TCRdb itself ran the multiplex PCR reads through MiXCR, one entry per CDR3 protein. The repertoire consists of about 600,000 distinct CDR3 sequences, with roughly 16% occurring once and the leading ten covering around 3.5%. Comments on this clonotype: Its specificity is not known.

Duration under 3 months, a NOSPECS grade of at least 4, and a Clinical Activity Score of at least 3 characterized the ophthalmopathy patients. This receptor was obtained from a woman aged 40 to 49 with Graves' ophthalmopathy. This chain joins TRBV27 and TRBJ1-2; weak D call: TRBD1 (6 bases). The sequenced sample was blood. The CDR3 DNA reads as TGTGCCAGCAGTTTCGGGCAGGGGACGGGCTACACCTTC. Its translation is CASSFGQGTGYTF.